Listed below are T cell receptor beta chains from one sample, sequenced in a study of pediatric ulcerative colitis. This table comes from immunoSEQ multiplex PCR, and its TCRdb copy is limited to in-frame clones, with some not included. The sample yields 35,000 to 45,000 clones, less than 90% seen once. Material for sequencing was blood. These receptors were taken from a girl aged 5-17 years with moderate ulcerative colitis. CDR3s include the opening cysteine and the closing phenylalanine or tryptophan. A D gene is named only where the DNA matches it firmly. Some rows mark clone size as missing; the rest say once, few, many or name a class of expanded clone.

v_gene	abundance	d_gene	j_gene	CDR3nt	CDR3aa
TRBV27	once	.	TRBJ2-7	TGTGCCAGCAGTAACCTCGTTGATTACGAGCAGTACTTC	CASSNLVDYEQYF
TRBV13	few	.	TRBJ1-5	TGTGCCAGCAGCCTGGGACACCTCAATCAGCCCCAGCATTTT	CASSLGHLNQPQHF
TRBV10-3	.	.	TRBJ1-5	TGTGCCATCGGGGGGGAGGCGGGGAACGGCAATCAGCCCCAGCATTTT	CAIGGEAGNGNQPQHF
TRBV19	.	.	TRBJ1-4	TGTGCCAGTAGAACAACAGGAGCCGCAACTAATGAAAAACTGTTTTTT	CASRTTGAATNEKLFF
TRBV28	.	TRBD1	TRBJ1-2	TGTGCCAGCAGTTTGACAGGGGGCGCCTATGGCTACACCTTC	CASSLTGGAYGYTF
TRBV6-5	.	TRBD1	TRBJ1-5	TGTGCCAGCAGACAGGGGAACAATCAGCCCCAGCATTTT	CASRQGNNQPQHF
TRBV18	.	TRBD1	TRBJ2-5	TGTGCCAGCTCATCGGGACAGGCGAAACAAGAGACCCAGTACTTC	CASSSGQAKQETQYF
TRBV6-6	few	.	TRBJ1-4	TGTGCCAGCAGTTACCCCGAGGGGGTAGAGGAAGAAAAACTGTTTTTT	CASSYPEGVEEEKLFF
TRBV6-1	.	TRBD1	TRBJ1-5	TGTGCCAGCAGTTCAGACAGGGGCAATCAGCCCCAGCATTTT	CASSSDRGNQPQHF
TRBV2	.	TRBD1	TRBJ2-1	TGTGCCAGCGACCGGGACAGGGGATTCGATGAGCAGTTCTTC	CASDRDRGFDEQFF
TRBV2	.	TRBD2	TRBJ2-3	TGTGCCAGCACTTCGGGGGCTAGCGGGACTACGCAGTATTTT	CASTSGASGTTQYF
TRBV11-2	few	.	TRBJ2-7	TGTGCCAGCAGCTTTACGGGGCCGATTTCCTACGAGCAGTACTTC	CASSFTGPISYEQYF
TRBV5-1	.	TRBD1	TRBJ2-7	TGCGCCAGCAGCTTGGGGGACAGGGGGCGGAAAGAGCAGTACTTC	CASSLGDRGRKEQYF
TRBV20-1	.	.	TRBJ2-7	TGCAGTGCGGGGGTCCACTACGAGCAGTACTTC	CSAGVHYEQYF
TRBV11-2	.	TRBD2	TRBJ2-5	TGTGCCAGCAGCCTAAACGGACTAGCGGGCCTAAGGACCCAGTACTTC	CASSLNGLAGLRTQYF